This T cell receptor beta chain derives from a study of T cells in Graves' hyperthyroidism and ophthalmopathy. Overall study context: Peripheral blood samples were taken at initial diagnosis, prior to any treatment.

This clonotype came up many times. RNA transcripts yielded amplified TCR beta CDR3 regions. TCR CDR3 regions were first amplified by RT-PCR with HTBI primers. TCRdb analysed the multiplex PCR reads with MiXCR anew, one entry per CDR3 protein. The sample has 300,000 to 450,000 distinct CDR3 sequences, under 15% seen once. CDR1 is SGHKS and CDR2 is YYEKEE in the germline V gene (reference sequence). CDR3 length: 15 amino acids. Trimming took off 4 bases at V and 0 bases at J, with 10 bases between the two ends. The V and J genes are TRBV5-5 and TRBJ1-4; D uncertain. The receptor comes from a woman aged 18-29 years with Graves' hyperthyroidism. The sequenced material came from blood. The CDR3 reads CASSRSDATNEKLFF. The DNA for the CDR3 is TGTGCCAGCAGCCGTTCGGATGCAACTAATGAAAAACTGTTTTTT.